This T cell receptor (beta chain) was sequenced during a study of beta chain features in type 1 diabetes listed by TCRdb under 2018. With regard to the full study: Patients and healthy donors did not differ in mean age, gender distribution, total cell number or subset yield. A total of around 110,000,000 sorted cells were examined across all samples, and a strong correlation was observed between cell number per subset and RNA yield. The study compared the TCRB repertoires of sorted circulating CD4+ T cell subsets in recently diagnosed type 1 diabetes patients with those in matched healthy donors. Regulatory and stem cell-like memory subsets were isolated from only 8 patients and roughly 8 healthy donors, whereas naive and central memory subsets came from all 30 or so donors.

This clone appeared a few times. Its specific antigen is unknown. No much larger clone is present one base from it, and per-base qualities are unavailable. The entire amount of isolated RNA was reverse transcribed using the High Capacity cDNA Reverse Transcription Kit, so the sequenced TCRB transcripts were expressed ones. Naive, central memory and regulatory T cell samples underwent deep immunoSEQ sequencing, averaging roughly 3.3 million total reads per sample. Sorted cells were lysed in RLT buffer and RNA was extracted with DNase-treated RNeasy Micro or Mini kits, depending on cell number. To prevent cross-contamination, every cell subset was processed on its own, while patient and healthy donor samples were processed together. The immunoSEQ multiplex PCR was used to amplify TCRB sequences from cDNA, yielding 87-bp fragments that span the CDR3 region. The amplicons were sequenced using the Illumina HiSeq platform. The study's own analysis went as follows. Synthetic template baselines were used to correct PCR bias computationally, reads within Hamming distance 2 were collapsed together, and singletons that could not be merged were discarded. Reads were aligned against IMGT to assign V, D and J genes, CDR3 length and insertions or deletions at six rearrangement sites. Within each subset, clonotype counts were normalized to the number of sorted cells before true diversity and Gini coefficients were calculated with the tcR R package. Repertoire sharing was quantified using the overlap coefficient calculated on TCRB nucleotide sequences. Out-of-frame TCRB sequences from naive cells were analyzed as a proxy for the pre-selection repertoire. TCRdb provides this immuneACCESS table in a form limited to in-frame rearrangements. Some clones are lacking; in checked studies, under half of them reflect an unresolved V gene, and why the rest are absent is not known. V and J calls and clone size are given by that table; D and trimming were obtained from the DNA. This sample gives roughly 700,000 clones in total; 13% of them show up just once. Of the sample, 0.02% to 0.025% falls within the top ten clones.

A single peripheral blood draw of about 120 mL on average was collected from each donor into heparinised tubes. Using a panel that included CD45RO, CCR7, CD25, CD127, CD95 and CD27, naive, central memory, regulatory and stem cell-like memory CD4+ T cells were sorted on a BD FACSAria II. All sorted populations exceeded 95% purity. PBMCs were isolated right away by Lymphoprep density gradient centrifugation and were stained directly, without culture. So that batch effects would be minimized, each experiment stained and sorted samples in pairs, pairing one healthy donor with one patient. V gives up 5 bases and J gives up 1 base, and the segment between their germline ends measures 8 bases. Inclusive of the bounding cysteine and phenylalanine, the CDR3 is 13 residues long. Only the CDR3 part of the read is kept: 39 bases, read in frame from the first base. CDR1 and CDR2, looked up from the germline V gene, are SGHTA and FQGNSA.

General conclusions and limits of the study: Only small numbers of individuals were included in the HLA sub-analyses, which left unresolved whether HLA type had any influence on TCRB rearrangement. In all four CD4+ subsets, TCRB CDR3 length was moderately but significantly shorter in type 1 diabetes patients. Naive, central memory and regulatory TCRB repertoires appeared to be more alike among patients than among healthy donors. Shorter templates might be favored by PCR, yet because patient and control samples were amplified and corrected together, any such skew would affect both groups equally. Because cDNA rather than genomic DNA was sequenced, highly expressing activated cells could have been over-represented, although no difference in activation and CD3 levels was found between groups. Patients with type 1 diabetes made fewer insertions and deleted more nucleotides at VDJ recombination sites, implying thymic rearrangement abnormalities.

Sequencing input: naive CD4+ T cells from blood. This sample's cell subset or site label indicates: true naive CD4+ T cells. This clonotype originated in a man in his late teens or twenties with type 1 diabetes. The receptor chain draws on TRBV7-2 and TRBJ1-1, with the D gene not clear enough to name. At the DNA level, the sequence is TGTGCCAGCAGCCCGTTCAAGAACACTGAAGCTTTCTTT. Protein translation: CASSPFKNTEAFF.